What follows is one T cell receptor (beta chain) and its context. This record belongs to a study of T cell changes during pregnancy in multiple sclerosis. Some clones are missing from TCRdb's copy, which holds only in-frame ones; the method was immunoSEQ multiplex PCR. The data show tens of thousands of clones, with about nine tenths seen just once and approximately 0.15% held by the top ten. Sequenced here: CD4+ T cells from peripheral blood mononuclear cells, sampled after pregnancy. The origin of this receptor is a female donor in good health, enrolled as a control in a pregnancy study.

CDR3 amino acids: CASSSTGGGYGEQFF. The CDR3 DNA reads as TGTGCCAGCAGCTCCACAGGGGGGGGGTACGGTGAGCAGTTCTTC. J is TRBJ2-1 and V is TRBV9; perhaps TRBD1 as D (8 bases). This CDR3 comprises 15 residues. Trimming shortened V by 4 bases and J by 9 bases, and 20 bases separated the two germline ends. Per the germline V gene, CDR1 is SGDLS and CDR2 is YYNGEE.